These 29 T cell receptor beta chains share one sample of origin, sequenced in a study of T cell responses to AZD1222 COVID-19 vaccine. Using immunoSEQ multiplex PCR, the repertoire was profiled, and TCRdb retains in-frame clones only, with some absent. The top ten clones hold approximately 1.9% of a sample with 150,000 or so clones, roughly nine tenths of them seen once. This specimen consisted of peripheral blood, obtained on day 0 of AZD1222 vaccination. The receptors were gathered from an adult in good health.

This chain links TRBV3-1 (or the pseudogene TRBV3-2) with TRBJ2-7; D is tentatively TRBD1 or TRBD2 (5 bases each). Per the germline V gene, CDR1 is LGHDT and CDR2 is YNNKEL (reference sequence). The V end was cut by 4 bases, the J end by 4 bases, with 11 bases between. This CDR3 contains 13 residues. CDR3 sequence: CASSRDARYEQYF. The DNA of the CDR3 is TGTGCCAGCAGCCGGGACGCGAGGTACGAGCAGTACTTC.

The CDR3 sequence is CASSLPGTPGNTIYF. In DNA form, the CDR3 reads TGTGCCAGCAGCTTACCAGGGACCCCTGGAAACACCATATATTTT. The chain uses TRBV11-2 and TRBJ1-3; tentatively, D is TRBD1 (5 bases). The CDR3 spans 15 residues. Germline assignment: CDR1 SGHAT and CDR2 FQNNGV. Deletions cut 2 bases from V and 2 bases from J, with 10 bases between.

The chain links TRBV5-6 to TRBJ2-1; TRBD2 might be the D (6 bases). This CDR3 region has 14 residues. Per germline, CDR1 SGHDT and CDR2 YYEEEE. V was cut by 1 base and J by 8 bases, with 13 bases left in between. The CDR3 nucleotides read TGTGCCAGCAGCTTGATCCTAGCGTCGGATGAGCAGTTCTTC. Protein sequence: CASSLILASDEQFF.

The chain couples TRBV24-1 to TRBJ2-1; D could derive from TRBD1 or TRBD2 (5 bases each). V lost 11 bases and J lost 7, with 11 bases in between. Per the germline V gene, CDR1 is KGHDR and CDR2 is SFDVKD. The CDR3 is 11 residues long. CDR3 amino acids: CAKTWGNEQFF. The DNA of the CDR3 is TGTGCCAAAACCTGGGGGAATGAGCAGTTCTTC.

V usage is TRBV6-2 or TRBV6-3 and J usage is TRBJ1-2, with 9 nucleotides matching TRBD1. Germline CDR1 is MNHEY and CDR2 is SVGEGT. Trimming at V came to 0 bases and at J to 3 bases, leaving 5 bases not matched to a gene. This CDR3 spans 16 amino acids. CDR3: CASSYSDRGYDYGYTF. The CDR3 nucleotides are TGTGCCAGCAGTTACTCGGACAGGGGATATGACTATGGCTACACCTTC.

This clone was seen just once. The chain combines TRBV9 with TRBJ2-6, with 8 bases matching TRBD1. The CDR3 runs 16 residues. The germline V gene encodes CDR1 SGDLS and CDR2 YYNGEE. J lost 8 bases, V lost 0 bases, and 7 bases had no gene match. The CDR3 nucleotides are TGTGCCAGCAGCGTAGCGCAGGGGGCAAAGTCCAACGTCCTGACTTTC. Protein sequence: CASSVAQGAKSNVLTF.

V gene TRBV5-1 combines with J gene TRBJ2-2, with 12 bases matching TRBD1. The CDR3 has 15 amino acids. Per germline, CDR1 SGHRS and CDR2 YFSETQ. V was clipped by 6 bases and J by 6 bases; unmatched bases: 6. CDR3: CASKPGTGGSGELFF. The CDR3 coding sequence is TGCGCCAGCAAGCCCGGGACAGGGGGCTCCGGGGAGCTGTTTTTT.

The chain employs TRBV2 and TRBJ2-1, with D possibly TRBD2 on 5 matching bases. V gave up 4 bases and J gave up 5 bases, with 9 bases separating them. From germline, CDR1 is SNHLY and CDR2 FYNNEI. This CDR3 spans 13 amino acids. The CDR3 loop is CASSGTSHNEQFF. CDR3 in DNA: TGTGCCAGCAGTGGGACTTCCCACAATGAGCAGTTCTTC.

This clone occurred once. CDR3 coding DNA: TGTGCCAGGTGGGCGGTTGACCGGGCAGGGGTAAGCACTGAAGCTTTCTTT. It is translated as CARWAVDRAGVSTEAFF. The rearrangement joins TRBV7-2 to TRBJ1-1, with D possibly TRBD1 on 6 matching bases. This CDR3 has 17 residues. Deletions cut 9 bases from V and 4 bases from J, with 27 bases between. CDR1 is SGHTA, CDR2 FQGNSA, per germline.

The chain joins TRBV21-1 to TRBJ2-3; whether TRBD2, the table's D call, matches the DNA was not checked. TRBV21-1 is shown as a pseudogene. The CDR3 has 14 residues. In DNA, the CDR3 is TGTGCCAGCCCCGGGCTAGCGGGAGGGGATACGCAGTATTTT. This translates into CASPGLAGGDTQYF.

This sequence joins TRBV6-5 and TRBJ2-3, with 13 bases lining up with TRBD2. CDR3 length equals 16 residues. The germline CDR1 and CDR2 sequences are MNHEY and SVGAGI. Trimming at V came to 2 bases and at J to 5 bases, leaving 4 bases not matched to a gene. CDR3: CASSYILAGGKDTQYF. The DNA for the CDR3 is TGTGCCAGCAGTTACATACTAGCGGGAGGGAAAGATACGCAGTATTTT.

The V and J genes are TRBV28 and TRBJ1-4, with a possible D match to TRBD1 (5 bases). Germline assignment: CDR1 MDHEN and CDR2 SYDVKM. CDR3 size: 15 residues. With 6 bases removed from V and 8 bases from J, the gap between germline ends came to 19 bases. Written as DNA, the CDR3 is TGTGCCAGCAGGCTGGGGATCAGGGAAGCCGAAAAACTGTTTTTT. This encodes CASRLGIREAEKLFF.

The rearrangement joins TRBV25-1 to TRBJ1-1; unclear D gene. CDR1 is MGHDK, CDR2 SYGVNS, per germline. The CDR3 is made up of 13 amino acids. V dropped 7 bases and J dropped 1 base, with 10 bases sitting between them. CDR3 loop: CASKRAQNTEAFF. CDR3 DNA: TGTGCCAGCAAGAGAGCGCAGAACACTGAAGCTTTCTTT.

V and J are TRBV29-1 and TRBJ2-7, with D unresolved. V was shortened by 2 bases and J by 6 bases, with 17 bases between the two germline ends. This CDR3 comprises 14 residues. From germline, CDR1 is SQVTM and CDR2 ANQGSEA. This CDR3 reads CSVEKGRDPAEQYF. DNA of the CDR3: TGCAGCGTTGAAAAGGGCAGAGACCCGGCCGAGCAGTACTTC.

V usage is TRBV6-2 or TRBV6-3 and J usage is TRBJ2-1, with 11 positions matching TRBD2. The ends lost 0 bases at V and 5 bases at J; junction bases unmatched: 9. The germline gives CDR1 MNHEY, CDR2 SVGEGT. This CDR3 region has 18 residues. The DNA for the CDR3 is TGTGCCAGCAGTTACTCTCATCCCGGGACTAGCGGTAACAATGAGCAGTTCTTC. Its translation is CASSYSHPGTSGNNEQFF.

The chain has TRBV7-9 and TRBJ2-7; D is perhaps TRBD1 (6 bases). The CDR3 extends over 14 amino acids. V was pared by 5 bases and J by 2 bases, with 13 bases between. The germline CDR1 and CDR2 sequences are SEHNR and FQNEAQ (reference sequence). CDR3 sequence (DNA): TGTGCCAGCAGCCCCTCAGGGGTCGCCTACGAGCAGTACTTC. Translated, it gives CASSPSGVAYEQYF.

V and J are TRBV10-2 and TRBJ2-7, with a possible D match to TRBD1 (6 bases). Trimming removed 7 bases at V and 3 bases at J, with 19 bases between. The CDR3 length is 15 residues. CDR1 and CDR2 (germline): WSHSY, SAAADI. This CDR3 reads CASIPWGLDNYEQYF. Here the CDR3 DNA reads TGCGCCAGCATACCCTGGGGGCTCGATAACTACGAGCAGTACTTC.

The chain combines TRBV28 with TRBJ1-1; tentative D call: TRBD1 (5 bases). Per the germline V gene, CDR1 is MDHEN and CDR2 is SYDVKM. V dropped 8 bases and J dropped 5 bases, with 21 bases sitting between them. This CDR3 has 15 amino acids. CDR3 loop: CASHPPNRGETEAFF. The CDR3, as DNA: TGTGCCAGCCATCCTCCAAATCGGGGGGAAACTGAAGCTTTCTTT.

The V call is TRBV3-1 (or the pseudogene TRBV3-2), the J call TRBJ2-2; D gene ambiguous. Per germline, CDR1 LGHDT and CDR2 YNNKEL (reference sequence). Trimming pared 3 bases from V and 2 bases from J, leaving 16 bases between. The CDR3 contains 17 residues. CDR3 sequence: CASSQLLFRLNTGELFF. CDR3 DNA sequence: TGTGCCAGCAGCCAGCTGTTATTTCGGTTAAACACCGGGGAGCTGTTTTTT.

This clone was detected a few times. The chain employs TRBV27 and TRBJ1-4; D is unclear. V was shortened by 7 bases and J by 4 bases, with 4 bases between the two germline ends. CDR3 length equals 11 residues. Germline lookup yields CDR1 MNHEY and CDR2 SMNVEV (reference sequence). The DNA for the CDR3 is TGTGCCAGCAAGGGTAATGAAAAACTGTTTTTT. This sequence encodes CASKGNEKLFF.

The chain carries TRBV5-8 and TRBJ1-5, with D perhaps matching TRBD1 (5 bases). Germline values: CDR1 SGHTS, CDR2 YDEGEE. This CDR3 region has 11 residues. V shed 6 bases and J shed 11 bases, with 12 bases lying between them. CDR3 protein: CASNRRGAQHF. For the CDR3, the DNA is TGTGCCAGCAACCGTAGAGGGGCCCAGCATTTT. The full variable domain, in which reference TRBV5-8 and TRBJ1-5 provide the parts outside the CDR3, is EAGVTQSPTHLIKTRGQQATLRCSPISGHTSVYWYQQALGLGLQFLLWYDEGEERNRGNFPPRFSGRQFPNYSSELNVNALELEDSALYLCASNRRGAQHFGDGTRLSIL.

The chain combines TRBV2 with TRBJ1-1, with unresolved D. The CDR3 has 14 residues. Germline CDR1 SNHLY, CDR2 FYNNEI. Trimming took 6 bases from V and 1 from J, leaving 12 bases between them. The DNA of the CDR3 is TGTGCCAGCAGCTGGGTAAAGGGGAACACTGAAGCTTTCTTT. Translating gives CASSWVKGNTEAFF.

V usage is TRBV5-6 and J usage is TRBJ2-4; perhaps TRBD1 as D (5 bases). Trimming stripped 1 base from V and 4 bases from J, with 9 bases between. There are 14 residues in the CDR3. CDR1 is SGHDT and CDR2 is YYEEEE in the germline V gene. The CDR3 coding sequence is TGTGCCAGCAGCTTGTACGACAGTAAAAACATTCAGTACTTC. Translated, it gives CASSLYDSKNIQYF.

The chain carries TRBV11-2 and TRBJ2-7; maybe TRBD1 (5 bases). V was trimmed by 0 bases and J by 2 bases, leaving 11 bases between them. Germline V gene data show CDR1 as SGHAT and CDR2 as FQNNGV. This CDR3 is built from 15 residues. The CDR3: CASSLEPGSPYEQYF. For the CDR3, the DNA is TGTGCCAGCAGCTTAGAACCAGGGTCACCCTACGAGCAGTACTTC. Full variable domain (missing parts from reference TRBV11-2 and TRBJ2-7): EAGVAQSPRYKIIEKRQSVAFWCNPISGHATLYWYQQILGQGPKLLIQFQNNGVVDDSQLPKDRFSAERLKGVDSTLKIQPAKLEDSAVYLCASSLEPGSPYEQYFGPGTRLTVT.

This clone appeared a single time. The chain is built from TRBV27 and TRBJ2-5; D unclear. With 3 bases removed from V and 1 base from J, the gap between germline ends came to 9 bases. The germline V gene encodes CDR1 MNHEY and CDR2 SMNVEV (reference sequence). This CDR3 spans 14 amino acids. The CDR3 loop reads CASSFLGIQETQYF. Here the CDR3 DNA reads TGTGCCAGCAGTTTTCTTGGAATCCAAGAGACCCAGTACTTC.

This clone was detected only once. This rearrangement joins TRBV9 to TRBJ1-1; 9 bases line up with TRBD1. This CDR3 has 17 residues. The germline V gene has CDR1 SGDLS and CDR2 YYNGEE. J was trimmed by 5 bases and V by 0 bases; bases with no gene match: 11. Written as DNA, the CDR3 is TGTGCCAGCAGCGTAGGAATACAGGGGGCAATTCAAACTGAAGCTTTCTTT. Its translation: CASSVGIQGAIQTEAFF.

The chain links TRBV9 to TRBJ1-1; D may be TRBD1 (5 bases). From germline, CDR1 is SGDLS and CDR2 YYNGEE. The CDR3 contains 14 residues. V was shortened by 4 bases and J by 1 base, with 11 bases between the two germline ends. CDR3 region: CASSPPGGNTEAFF. The CDR3 DNA sequence: TGTGCCAGCAGCCCCCCCGGGGGGAACACTGAAGCTTTCTTT.

The chain recombines TRBV15 with TRBJ1-6, with D hard to call. CDR1 LNHNV and CDR2 YYDKDF come from the germline V gene (reference sequence). CDR3 size: 16 residues. Deletions cut 0 bases from V and 0 bases from J, with 6 bases between. Here the CDR3 reads CATSRDSGSYNSPLHF. The DNA of the CDR3 is TGTGCCACCAGCAGAGATAGCGGCTCCTATAATTCACCCCTCCACTTT.

V usage is TRBV5-1 and J usage is TRBJ1-1; D is possibly TRBD1 (6 bases). Germline V gene data show CDR1 as SGHRS and CDR2 as YFSETQ. V was cut by 3 bases and J by 0 bases, with 21 bases left in between. CDR3 length: 18 residues. CDR3 residues: CASSSLQGRGLMNTEAFF. Written as DNA, the CDR3 is TGCGCCAGCAGCTCTTTACAGGGAAGGGGGTTAATGAACACTGAAGCTTTCTTT.